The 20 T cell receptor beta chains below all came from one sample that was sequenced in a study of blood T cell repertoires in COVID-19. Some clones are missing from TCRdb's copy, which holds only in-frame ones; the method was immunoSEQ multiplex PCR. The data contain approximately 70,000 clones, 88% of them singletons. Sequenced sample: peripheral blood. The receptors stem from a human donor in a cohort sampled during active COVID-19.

CDR3 in amino acids: CAWQTGTYNEQFF. As DNA, the CDR3 is TGTGCCTGGCAGACAGGGACCTACAATGAGCAGTTCTTC. V is TRBV30 and J is TRBJ2-1; 7 bases map to TRBD1. V lost 5 bases to trimming and J lost 2 bases; unmatched junction nucleotides: 3. Germline V CDR1 and CDR2: GTSNPN, SVGIG (reference sequence). The CDR3 spans 13 residues.

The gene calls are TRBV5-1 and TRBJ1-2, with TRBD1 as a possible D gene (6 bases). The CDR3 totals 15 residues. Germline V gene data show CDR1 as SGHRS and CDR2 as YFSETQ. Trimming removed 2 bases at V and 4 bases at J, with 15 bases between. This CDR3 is CASSLGGTGSYGYTF. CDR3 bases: TGCGCCAGCAGCTTAGGGGGAACGGGAAGCTATGGCTACACCTTC.

This CDR3 reads CASSSTGASSYEQYF. The CDR3 DNA follows: TGCGCCAGCAGTTCCACAGGGGCTTCCTCCTACGAGCAGTACTTC. The V gene is TRBV5-1, the J gene TRBJ2-7; 7 bases are shared with TRBD1. CDR1 is SGHRS and CDR2 is YFSETQ in the germline V gene. Losses at the gene ends were 5 bases for V and 0 bases for J; bases not matched to a gene: 8. The length of the CDR3 is 15 residues.

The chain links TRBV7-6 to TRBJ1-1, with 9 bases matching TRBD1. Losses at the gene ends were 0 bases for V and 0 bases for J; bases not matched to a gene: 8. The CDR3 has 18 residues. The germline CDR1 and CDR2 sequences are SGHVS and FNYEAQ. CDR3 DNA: TGTGCCAGCAGCTTAGCAGACGACAGGGGGAAACTGAACACTGAAGCTTTCTTT. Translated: CASSLADDRGKLNTEAFF.

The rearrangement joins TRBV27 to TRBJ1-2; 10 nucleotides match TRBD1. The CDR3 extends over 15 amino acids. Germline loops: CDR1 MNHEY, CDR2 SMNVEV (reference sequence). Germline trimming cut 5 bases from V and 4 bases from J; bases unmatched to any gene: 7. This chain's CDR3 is CASSERTGGLYGYTF. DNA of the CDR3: TGTGCCAGCAGTGAACGGACAGGGGGTCTCTATGGCTACACCTTC.

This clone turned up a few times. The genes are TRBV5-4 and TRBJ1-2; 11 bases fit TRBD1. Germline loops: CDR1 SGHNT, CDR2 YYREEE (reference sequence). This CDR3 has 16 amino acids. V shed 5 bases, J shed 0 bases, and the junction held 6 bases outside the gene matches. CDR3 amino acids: CASRVGTGGTNYGYTF. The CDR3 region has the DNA TGTGCCAGCAGGGTCGGGACAGGGGGGACTAACTATGGCTACACCTTC.

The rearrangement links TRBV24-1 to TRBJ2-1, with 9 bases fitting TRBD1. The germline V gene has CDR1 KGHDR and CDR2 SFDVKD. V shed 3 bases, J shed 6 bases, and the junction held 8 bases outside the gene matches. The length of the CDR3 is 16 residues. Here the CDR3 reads CATSDRTGGALNEQFF. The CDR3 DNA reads TGTGCCACCAGTGATAGAACAGGGGGCGCCCTCAATGAGCAGTTCTTC.

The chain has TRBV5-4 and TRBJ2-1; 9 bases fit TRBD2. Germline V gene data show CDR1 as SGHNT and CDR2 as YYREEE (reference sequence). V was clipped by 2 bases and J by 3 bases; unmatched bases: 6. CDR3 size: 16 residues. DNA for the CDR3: TGTGCCAGCAGCTTACGGGTAGCGGGGGACTACAATGAGCAGTTCTTC. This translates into CASSLRVAGDYNEQFF.

CDR3 sequence: CASSPGLAGGLETQYF. CDR3 in DNA: TGTGCCAGCAGCCCGGGGCTAGCGGGAGGGCTAGAGACCCAGTACTTC. The V and J genes are TRBV11-2 and TRBJ2-5; 12 bases are a match to TRBD2. The germline V gene encodes CDR1 SGHAT and CDR2 FQNNGV. The CDR3 extends over 16 amino acids. Trimming removed 5 bases from V and 4 bases from J; junction bases left unmatched: 8.

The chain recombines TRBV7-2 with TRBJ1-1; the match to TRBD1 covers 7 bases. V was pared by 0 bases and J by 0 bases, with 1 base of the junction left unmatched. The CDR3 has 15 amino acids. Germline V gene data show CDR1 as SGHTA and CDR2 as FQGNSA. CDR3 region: CASSLATGMNTEAFF. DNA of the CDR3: TGTGCCAGCAGCTTAGCGACAGGGATGAACACTGAAGCTTTCTTT.

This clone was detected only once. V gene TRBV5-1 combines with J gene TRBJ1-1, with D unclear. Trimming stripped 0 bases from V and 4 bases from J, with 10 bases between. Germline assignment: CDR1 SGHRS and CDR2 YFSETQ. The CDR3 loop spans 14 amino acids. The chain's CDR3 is CASSLAAGSTEAFF. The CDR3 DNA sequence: TGCGCCAGCAGCTTGGCCGCGGGTTCCACTGAAGCTTTCTTT. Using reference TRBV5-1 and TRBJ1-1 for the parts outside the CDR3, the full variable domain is KAGVTQTPRYLIKTRGQQVTLSCSPISGHRSVSWYQQTPGQGLQFLFEYFSETQRNKGNFPGRFSGRQFSNSRSEMNVSTLELGDSALYLCASSLAAGSTEAFFGQGTRLTVV.

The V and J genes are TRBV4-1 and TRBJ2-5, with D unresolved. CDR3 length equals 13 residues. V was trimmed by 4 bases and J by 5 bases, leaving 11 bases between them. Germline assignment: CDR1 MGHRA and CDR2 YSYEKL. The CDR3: CASSLLLVETQYF. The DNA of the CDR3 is TGCGCCAGCAGCCTCCTGTTAGTGGAGACCCAGTACTTC.

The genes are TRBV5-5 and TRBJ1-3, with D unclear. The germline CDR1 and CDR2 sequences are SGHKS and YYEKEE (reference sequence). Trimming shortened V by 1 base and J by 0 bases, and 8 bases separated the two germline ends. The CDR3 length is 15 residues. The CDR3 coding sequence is TGTGCCAGCAGCTTGCTAGATAGCTCTGGAAACACCATATATTTT. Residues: CASSLLDSSGNTIYF.

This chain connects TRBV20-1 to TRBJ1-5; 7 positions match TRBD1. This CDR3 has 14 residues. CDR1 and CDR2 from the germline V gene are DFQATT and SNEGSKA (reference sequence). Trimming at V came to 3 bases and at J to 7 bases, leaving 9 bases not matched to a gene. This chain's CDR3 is CSASQATRGQPQHF. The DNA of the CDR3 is TGCAGTGCTAGTCAGGCGACCAGGGGGCAGCCCCAGCATTTT.

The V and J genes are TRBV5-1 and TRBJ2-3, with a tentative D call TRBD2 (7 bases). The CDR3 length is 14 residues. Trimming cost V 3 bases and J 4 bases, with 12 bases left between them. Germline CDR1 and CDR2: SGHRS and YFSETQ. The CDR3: CASSWGGDPDTQYF. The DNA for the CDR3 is TGCGCCAGCAGCTGGGGGGGCGACCCAGATACGCAGTATTTT.

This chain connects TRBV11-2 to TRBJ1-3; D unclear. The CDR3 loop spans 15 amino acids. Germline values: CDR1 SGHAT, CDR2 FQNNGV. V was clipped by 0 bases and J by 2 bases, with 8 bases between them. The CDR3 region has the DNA TGTGCCAGCAGCTTAGAGGCTGTCCCTGGAAACACCATATATTTT. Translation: CASSLEAVPGNTIYF.

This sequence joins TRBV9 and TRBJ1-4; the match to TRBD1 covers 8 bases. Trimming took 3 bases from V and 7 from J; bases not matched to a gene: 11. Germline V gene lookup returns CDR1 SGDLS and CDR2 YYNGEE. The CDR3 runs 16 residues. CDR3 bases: TGTGCCAGCAGCGCTAATCCAGGGGGCGGGAGTGAAAAACTGTTTTTT. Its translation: CASSANPGGGSEKLFF.

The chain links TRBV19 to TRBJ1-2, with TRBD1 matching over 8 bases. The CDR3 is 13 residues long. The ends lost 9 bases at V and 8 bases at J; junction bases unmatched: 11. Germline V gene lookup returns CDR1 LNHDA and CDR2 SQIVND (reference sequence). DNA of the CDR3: TGTGCCAGCAGGACAGGGTCACGAGGCGGCTACACCTTC. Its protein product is CASRTGSRGGYTF.

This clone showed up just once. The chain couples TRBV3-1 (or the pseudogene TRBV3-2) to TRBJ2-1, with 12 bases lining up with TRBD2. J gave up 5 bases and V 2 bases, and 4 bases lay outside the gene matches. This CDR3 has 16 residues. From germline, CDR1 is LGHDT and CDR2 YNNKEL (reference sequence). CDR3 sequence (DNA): TGTGCCAGCAGCCAACGGACTAGCGGGACGCACAATGAGCAGTTCTTC. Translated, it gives CASSQRTSGTHNEQFF.

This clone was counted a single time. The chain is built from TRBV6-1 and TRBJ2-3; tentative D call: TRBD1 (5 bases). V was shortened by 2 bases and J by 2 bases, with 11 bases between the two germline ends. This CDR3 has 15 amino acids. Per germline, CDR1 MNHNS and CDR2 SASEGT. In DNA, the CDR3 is TGTGCCAGCAGTGAACAGGGCGGATACACAGATACGCAGTATTTT. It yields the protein CASSEQGGYTDTQYF.